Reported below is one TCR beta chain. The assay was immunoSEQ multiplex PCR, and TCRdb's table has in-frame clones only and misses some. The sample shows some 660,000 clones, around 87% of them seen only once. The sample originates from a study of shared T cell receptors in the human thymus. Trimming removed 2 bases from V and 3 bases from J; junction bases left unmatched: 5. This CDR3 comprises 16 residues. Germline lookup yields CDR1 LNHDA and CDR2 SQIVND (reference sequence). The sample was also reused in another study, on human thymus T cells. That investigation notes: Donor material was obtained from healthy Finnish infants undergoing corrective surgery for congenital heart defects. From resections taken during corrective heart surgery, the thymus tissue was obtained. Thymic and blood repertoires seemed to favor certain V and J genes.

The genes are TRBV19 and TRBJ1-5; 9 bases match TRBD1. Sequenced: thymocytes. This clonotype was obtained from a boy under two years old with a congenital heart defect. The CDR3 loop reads CASSIRTGVNNQPQHF. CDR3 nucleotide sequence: TGTGCCAGTAGTATAAGGACAGGGGTAAACAATCAGCCCCAGCATTTT.